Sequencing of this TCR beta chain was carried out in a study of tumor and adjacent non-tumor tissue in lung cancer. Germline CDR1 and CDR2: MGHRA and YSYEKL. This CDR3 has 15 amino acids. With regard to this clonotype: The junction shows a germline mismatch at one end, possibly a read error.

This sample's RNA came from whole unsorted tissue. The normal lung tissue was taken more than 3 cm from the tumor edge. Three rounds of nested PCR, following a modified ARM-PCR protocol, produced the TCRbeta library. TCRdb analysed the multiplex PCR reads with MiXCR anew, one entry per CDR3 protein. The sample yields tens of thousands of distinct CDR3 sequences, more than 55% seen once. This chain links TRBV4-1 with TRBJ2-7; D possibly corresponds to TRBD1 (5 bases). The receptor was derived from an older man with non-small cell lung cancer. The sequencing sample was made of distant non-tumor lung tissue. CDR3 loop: CASSQDWIGALEQYF. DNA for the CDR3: TGCGCCAGCAGCCAAGATTGGATAGGGGCCCTGGAGCAATACTTC.